The subject of this entry is one T cell receptor (beta chain). Its antigen remains unidentified. A second PCR, run for roughly 7 to 12 cycles, used a sample-barcoded 5' primer plus a J-beta primer mix. TCRdb called the 5' RACE reads again in MiXCR, with one record for every CDR3 protein. This table holds about 780,000 distinct CDR3 sequences, around 50% found once. These data belong to a study of blood T cells in healthy people across ages. CDR3 size: 16 residues. The ends were cut back, 0 bases at V and 6 bases at J, with 15 bases in the middle. Germline V gene lookup returns CDR1 SGHTA and CDR2 FQGNSA. Findings of the study overall: Both higher diversity and more naive CD4+ cells marked long-lived donors when set against aged donors.

The donors, healthy Caucasians from Russia, were aged roughly 6 to 90. The chain carries TRBV7-2 and TRBJ2-1, with a tentative D call TRBD2 (5 bases). Sample: blood. The receptor was isolated from an elderly man in good health. The CDR3: CASSLAASGSRNEQFF. The CDR3 DNA is TGTGCCAGCAGCTTAGCTGCTAGTGGGAGTCGCAATGAGCAGTTCTTC.